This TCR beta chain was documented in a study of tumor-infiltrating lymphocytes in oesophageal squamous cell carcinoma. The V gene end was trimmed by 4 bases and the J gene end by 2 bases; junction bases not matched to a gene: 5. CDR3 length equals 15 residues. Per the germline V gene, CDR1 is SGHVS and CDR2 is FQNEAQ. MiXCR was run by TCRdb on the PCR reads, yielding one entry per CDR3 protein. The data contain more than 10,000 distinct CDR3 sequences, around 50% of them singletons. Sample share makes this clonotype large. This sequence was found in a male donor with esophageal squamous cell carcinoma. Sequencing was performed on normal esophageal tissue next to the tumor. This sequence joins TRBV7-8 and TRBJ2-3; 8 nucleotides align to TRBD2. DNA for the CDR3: TGTGCCAGCAGCTCACTAGCGGACTACACAGATACGCAGTATTTT. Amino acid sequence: CASSSLADYTDTQYF.